This is a list of T cell receptor beta chains from one sample in a study of control samples from healthy donors and cancer patients. Produced via immunoSEQ multiplex PCR; TCRdb's table is partial and in-frame only. The table includes 180,000 or so clones, 91% detected once. Sequencing input: blood. These receptors were taken from a woman in her 30s in good health. CDR3s include the opening cysteine and the closing phenylalanine or tryptophan. The order of the fields is D gene, clone size, V gene, J gene, CDR3 DNA, CDR3 protein. A D gene is named only where the DNA matches it firmly. Clone size is stated in some rows and not others, as once, few, many or a class when expanded.

d_gene: -
abundance: -
v_gene: TRBV7-9
j_gene: TRBJ1-2
CDR3nt: TGTGCCAGCAGCTTAGTAGGGAACGATGGCTACACCTTC
CDR3aa: CASSLVGNDGYTF

d_gene: -
abundance: -
v_gene: TRBV6-4
j_gene: TRBJ2-2
CDR3nt: TGTGCCAGCAGTGACACGAACACCGGGGAGCTGTTTTTT
CDR3aa: CASSDTNTGELFF

d_gene: -
abundance: -
v_gene: TRBV5-1
j_gene: TRBJ1-1
CDR3nt: TGCGCCAGCAGCTTGAGAGGGGGGGACACTGAAGCTTTCTTT
CDR3aa: CASSLRGGDTEAFF

d_gene: TRBD1
abundance: -
v_gene: TRBV5-8
j_gene: TRBJ2-7
CDR3nt: TGTGCCAGCAGCTCGGGACAGGGGGCCTACGAGCAGTACTTC
CDR3aa: CASSSGQGAYEQYF

d_gene: -
abundance: -
v_gene: TRBV4-1
j_gene: TRBJ2-7
CDR3nt: TGCGCCAGCAGCCTACGACTAGATCCCTACGAGCAGTACTTC
CDR3aa: CASSLRLDPYEQYF

d_gene: -
abundance: -
v_gene: TRBV7-8
j_gene: TRBJ2-1
CDR3nt: TGTGCCAGCAGCCAGGGGAGTAGCGGGTCCTACAATGAGCAGTTCTTC
CDR3aa: CASSQGSSGSYNEQFF

d_gene: TRBD2
abundance: -
v_gene: TRBV28
j_gene: TRBJ2-1
CDR3nt: TGTGCCAGCAGTCCCGGGACTAGCGGGAGGTATGAGCAGTTCTTC
CDR3aa: CASSPGTSGRYEQFF

d_gene: TRBD1
abundance: -
v_gene: TRBV7-3
j_gene: TRBJ1-2
CDR3nt: TGTGCCAGCAGCTCCTACACACCGGGACAGGGTGGTGGCTACACCTTC
CDR3aa: CASSSYTPGQGGGYTF

d_gene: -
abundance: -
v_gene: TRBV28
j_gene: TRBJ1-2
CDR3nt: TGTGCCAGCAGTTTAGATGGCTACACCTTC
CDR3aa: CASSLDGYTF

d_gene: TRBD1
abundance: -
v_gene: TRBV6-1
j_gene: TRBJ1-1
CDR3nt: TGTGCCAGCAGTGAATTTAGGGGGACAGGGGGTCGGGTAGCTTTCTTT
CDR3aa: CASSEFRGTGGRVAFF

d_gene: -
abundance: -
v_gene: TRBV3-1/TRBV3-2
j_gene: TRBJ1-4
CDR3nt: TGTGCCAGCAGCCAAGGCAACAGCCACAATGAAAAACTGTTTTTT
CDR3aa: CASSQGNSHNEKLFF

d_gene: TRBD2
abundance: once
v_gene: TRBV28
j_gene: TRBJ2-5
CDR3nt: TGTGCCAGCAGAGACAGCGGGAGTGAGACCCAGTACTTC
CDR3aa: CASRDSGSETQYF

d_gene: TRBD1
abundance: -
v_gene: TRBV18
j_gene: TRBJ1-4
CDR3nt: TGTGCCAGCTCATCGGGGCAGGGGGCAACTAATGAAAAACTGTTTTTT
CDR3aa: CASSSGQGATNEKLFF

d_gene: TRBD1
abundance: -
v_gene: TRBV18
j_gene: TRBJ2-2
CDR3nt: TGTGCCAGCTCACAGGGGGCAAACACCGGGGAGCTGTTTTTT
CDR3aa: CASSQGANTGELFF

d_gene: TRBD1
abundance: -
v_gene: TRBV5-4
j_gene: TRBJ1-5
CDR3nt: TGTGCCAGCAGCTTGGACAGGGGGGGCAATCAGCCCCAGCATTTT
CDR3aa: CASSLDRGGNQPQHF

d_gene: TRBD1
abundance: -
v_gene: TRBV6-4
j_gene: TRBJ2-3
CDR3nt: TGTGCCAGCAGTGACTCGGGACAGGGGGCAGATACGCAGTATTTT
CDR3aa: CASSDSGQGADTQYF

d_gene: TRBD2
abundance: -
v_gene: TRBV18
j_gene: TRBJ2-7
CDR3nt: TGTGCCAGCTCACCAATGGTACTAGCGGGAGGCTCCTACGAGCAGTACTTC
CDR3aa: CASSPMVLAGGSYEQYF

d_gene: TRBD1
abundance: -
v_gene: TRBV11-3
j_gene: TRBJ2-2
CDR3nt: TGTGCCAGCAGCCCCGGGACAGGGGGTGGCACCGGGGAGCTGTTTTTT
CDR3aa: CASSPGTGGGTGELFF

d_gene: TRBD1
abundance: once
v_gene: TRBV30
j_gene: TRBJ1-1
CDR3nt: TGTGCCTGGAGTAGGGACAGGGGGAACACTGAAGCTTTCTTT
CDR3aa: CAWSRDRGNTEAFF

d_gene: TRBD1
abundance: -
v_gene: TRBV7-2
j_gene: TRBJ2-1
CDR3nt: TGTGCCAGCAGCTTAGTAGTAGACAGGGAACAGTTCTTC
CDR3aa: CASSLVVDREQFF

d_gene: TRBD2
abundance: -
v_gene: TRBV28
j_gene: TRBJ2-1
CDR3nt: TGTGCCAGCAAACCTAGCGGTTCCAGCTCCTACAATGAGCAGTTCTTC
CDR3aa: CASKPSGSSSYNEQFF

d_gene: -
abundance: -
v_gene: TRBV4-1
j_gene: TRBJ2-3
CDR3nt: TGCGCCAGCAGCCCCCCTAGCACAGATACGCAGTATTTT
CDR3aa: CASSPPSTDTQYF

d_gene: -
abundance: -
v_gene: TRBV5-6
j_gene: TRBJ2-5
CDR3nt: TGTGCCAGCAGCTTTTCAGGGCAAGTGGAGACCCAGTACTTC
CDR3aa: CASSFSGQVETQYF

d_gene: -
abundance: -
v_gene: TRBV16
j_gene: TRBJ1-1
CDR3nt: TGTGCCAGCAGCCCGAACAGGGCGGGGGAAAACACTGAAGCTTTCTTT
CDR3aa: CASSPNRAGENTEAFF

d_gene: -
abundance: -
v_gene: TRBV6-2/TRBV6-3
j_gene: TRBJ2-3
CDR3nt: TGTGCCAGCAGCCAGACTAGAGATACGCAGTATTTT
CDR3aa: CASSQTRDTQYF

d_gene: -
abundance: -
v_gene: TRBV12-5
j_gene: TRBJ2-7
CDR3nt: TGTGCTAGTGGTTTGGGGCAGGCCTACGAGCAGTACTTC
CDR3aa: CASGLGQAYEQYF

d_gene: TRBD1
abundance: -
v_gene: TRBV6-4
j_gene: TRBJ2-1
CDR3nt: TGTGCCAGCAGTGACTCGCAGGGGGCGGGTAATGAGCAGTTCTTC
CDR3aa: CASSDSQGAGNEQFF

d_gene: TRBD1
abundance: -
v_gene: TRBV6-5
j_gene: TRBJ1-5
CDR3nt: TGTGCCAGCACCTCCGGGACAGGCAATCAGCCCCAGCATTTT
CDR3aa: CASTSGTGNQPQHF

d_gene: -
abundance: once
v_gene: TRBV4-1
j_gene: TRBJ2-1
CDR3nt: TGCGCCAGCAGCCCAATGGGGGATTCCTACAATGAGCAGTTCTTC
CDR3aa: CASSPMGDSYNEQFF

d_gene: -
abundance: -
v_gene: TRBV5-6
j_gene: TRBJ1-5
CDR3nt: TGTGCCAGCAGCCTGCGGACGGGAAGCAATCAGCCCCAGCATTTT
CDR3aa: CASSLRTGSNQPQHF

d_gene: -
abundance: few
v_gene: TRBV5-1
j_gene: TRBJ1-1
CDR3nt: TGCGCCAGCAGCTTGGATTTGGGTATGAACACTGAAGCTTTCTTT
CDR3aa: CASSLDLGMNTEAFF

d_gene: -
abundance: -
v_gene: TRBV5-8
j_gene: TRBJ1-3
CDR3nt: TGTGCCAGCAGCTTGGAGGCGGTACCCTCTGGAAACACCATATATTTT
CDR3aa: CASSLEAVPSGNTIYF

d_gene: TRBD2
abundance: -
v_gene: TRBV27
j_gene: TRBJ2-7
CDR3nt: TGTGCCAGCAGTTCACACCGACTAGCGGGAGACTACGAGCAGTACTTC
CDR3aa: CASSSHRLAGDYEQYF

d_gene: TRBD1
abundance: once
v_gene: TRBV5-1
j_gene: TRBJ1-1
CDR3nt: TGCGCCAGCAGCTACTACAGGGGTGGGACTGAAGCTTTCTTT
CDR3aa: CASSYYRGGTEAFF

d_gene: -
abundance: -
v_gene: TRBV7-6
j_gene: TRBJ2-2
CDR3nt: TGTGCCAGCAGCTTAGCCAGGACAATAAACACCGGGGAGCTGTTTTTT
CDR3aa: CASSLARTINTGELFF

d_gene: -
abundance: -
v_gene: TRBV6-1
j_gene: TRBJ2-4
CDR3nt: TGTGCCAGCAGTGACCCCGGGGCTGGAAACATTCAGTACTTC
CDR3aa: CASSDPGAGNIQYF

d_gene: -
abundance: -
v_gene: TRBV11-3
j_gene: TRBJ1-2
CDR3nt: TGTGCCAGCAGCCCGGGACAACACTATGGCTACACCTTC
CDR3aa: CASSPGQHYGYTF

d_gene: TRBD1
abundance: once
v_gene: TRBV7-3
j_gene: TRBJ2-2
CDR3nt: TGTGCCAGCAGCTTAAAACAGGGGTTCACCGGGGAGCTGTTTTTT
CDR3aa: CASSLKQGFTGELFF

d_gene: TRBD1
abundance: -
v_gene: TRBV24-1
j_gene: TRBJ2-1
CDR3nt: TGTGCCACCAGCGACGCCGGGACAGGGAGGATAGATGAGCAGTTCTTC
CDR3aa: CATSDAGTGRIDEQFF

d_gene: -
abundance: -
v_gene: TRBV15
j_gene: TRBJ2-2
CDR3nt: TGTGCCACCAGCAGAGATTGGCCTAGCGCCGGGGAGCTGTTTTTT
CDR3aa: CATSRDWPSAGELFF

d_gene: TRBD2
abundance: few
v_gene: TRBV6-1
j_gene: TRBJ2-3
CDR3nt: TGTGCCAGCAGTGAAGTATCTAGCGGGAGCCATACGCAGTATTTT
CDR3aa: CASSEVSSGSHTQYF

d_gene: TRBD2
abundance: -
v_gene: TRBV18
j_gene: TRBJ2-3
CDR3nt: TGTGCCAGCTCAGCCTCGGGGGGTGCAGATACGCAGTATTTT
CDR3aa: CASSASGGADTQYF

d_gene: TRBD1
abundance: -
v_gene: TRBV9
j_gene: TRBJ1-4
CDR3nt: TGTGCCAGCAGCCCAGGGGGCGGGAAACTGTTTTTT
CDR3aa: CASSPGGGKLFF

d_gene: -
abundance: -
v_gene: TRBV24-1
j_gene: TRBJ2-5
CDR3nt: TGTGCCACCAGTGAGGGTGGACTCCAAGAGACCCAGTACTTC
CDR3aa: CATSEGGLQETQYF

d_gene: TRBD1
abundance: -
v_gene: TRBV2
j_gene: TRBJ1-2
CDR3nt: TGTGCCAGCAGTAGGGACAGGGGTCGGGGCTACACCTTC
CDR3aa: CASSRDRGRGYTF

d_gene: -
abundance: -
v_gene: TRBV3-1/TRBV3-2
j_gene: TRBJ1-1
CDR3nt: TGTGCCAGCAGCCAAGATGGGGGAAAGACTGAAGCTTTCTTT
CDR3aa: CASSQDGGKTEAFF

d_gene: -
abundance: -
v_gene: TRBV25-1
j_gene: TRBJ2-5
CDR3nt: TGTGCCAGCATCGGGCTAGCTCAAGAGACCCAGTACTTC
CDR3aa: CASIGLAQETQYF

d_gene: TRBD2
abundance: -
v_gene: TRBV6-1
j_gene: TRBJ2-1
CDR3nt: TGTGCCAGCAGTGAAGAGGTAGCGGGGGGCAATGAGCAGTTCTTC
CDR3aa: CASSEEVAGGNEQFF

d_gene: TRBD2
abundance: once
v_gene: TRBV5-1
j_gene: TRBJ2-1
CDR3nt: TGCGCCAGCAGCTCCTTAGCGGGGGGGCAGTACAATGAGCAGTTCTTC
CDR3aa: CASSSLAGGQYNEQFF